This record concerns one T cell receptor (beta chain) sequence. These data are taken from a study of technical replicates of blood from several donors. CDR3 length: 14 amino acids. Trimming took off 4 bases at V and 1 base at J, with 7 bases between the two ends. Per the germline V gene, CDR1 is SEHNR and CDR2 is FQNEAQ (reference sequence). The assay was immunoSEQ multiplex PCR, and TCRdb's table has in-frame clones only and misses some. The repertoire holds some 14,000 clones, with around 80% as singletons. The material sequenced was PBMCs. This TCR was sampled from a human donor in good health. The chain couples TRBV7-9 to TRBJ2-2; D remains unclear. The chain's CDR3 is CASSSTWNTGELFF. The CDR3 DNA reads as TGTGCCAGCAGCTCCACATGGAACACCGGGGAGCTGTTTTTT.